This T cell receptor beta chain comes out of a study of T cell responses to AZD1222 COVID-19 vaccine. Samples with a second dose at about 4 or about 12 weeks were pooled together. Assay used: immunoSEQ multiplex PCR; TCRdb lists only in-frame clones, some missing. Among some 130,000 clones, roughly 89% were seen once, and the ten largest hold 1% to 1.3%. Study-level results: Among vaccine-associated CD4 TCRs, coverage spanned spike, with dominance at 160-218 and 743-854. An increase in Spike-specific TCR breadth and depth was observed after two AZD1222 doses. Among the donors, most were white British and more were female, and clonal diversity was possibly underestimated.

Notes on this clone: Its antigen is undetermined.

Germline V gene data show CDR1 as LNHDA and CDR2 as SQIVND (reference sequence). V was pared by 5 bases and J by 10 bases, with 12 bases between. CDR3 length equals 13 residues. The receptor's source is an adult who received the AZD1222 COVID-19 vaccine. The source material was peripheral blood, sampled 28 days after the second AZD1222 dose. This chain uses TRBV19 with TRBJ1-6; possibly TRBD1 for D (5 bases). The CDR3 bases are TGTGCCAGTAGTTTGAGGGGCGGGTCACCCCTCCACTTT. Its protein is CASSLRGGSPLHF. The whole variable domain, remainder taken from reference TRBV19 and TRBJ1-6, is DGGITQSPKYLFRKEGQNVTLSCEQNLNHDAMYWYRQDPGQGLRLIYYSQIVNDFQKGDIAEGYSVSREKKESFPLTVTSAQKNPTAFYLCASSLRGGSPLHFGNGTRLTVT.